A single sample is the source of the 14 T cell receptor beta chains below, sequenced in a study of blood T cell repertoires in COVID-19. Data came from immunoSEQ multiplex PCR; TCRdb stores just in-frame clones and leaves some out. The sample carries around 300,000 clones, around 83% recorded once. The specimen sequenced was peripheral blood. These receptors were collected from a man aged 30-40 years with active or convalescent COVID-19.

The CDR3 protein is CASSSGQHTGELFF. Here the CDR3 DNA reads TGTGCCAGCAGTTCAGGACAGCACACCGGGGAGCTGTTTTTT. This rearrangement joins TRBV28 to TRBJ2-2; possibly TRBD1 for D (6 bases). CDR3 length equals 14 residues. Germline V gives CDR1 MDHEN, CDR2 SYDVKM. Trimming removed 4 bases at V and 3 bases at J, with 9 bases between.

This chain connects TRBV18 to TRBJ1-5, with D perhaps matching TRBD1 (5 bases). The CDR3 is made up of 14 amino acids. The germline CDR1 and CDR2 sequences are KGHSH and LQKENI. V lost 6 bases and J lost 7, with 16 bases in between. The CDR3: CASSSRGGDQPQHF. The DNA for the CDR3 is TGTGCCAGCTCCTCCCGAGGAGGGGACCAGCCCCAGCATTTT.

The chain carries TRBV27 and TRBJ1-1; the D is unclear. The CDR3 is 13 amino acids. Germline V CDR1 and CDR2: MNHEY, SMNVEV (reference sequence). The V gene lost 8 bases and the J gene lost 3 bases, with 13 bases spanning the gap. The CDR3 DNA follows: TGTGCCAGCCGAGGGCGTGGGGACACTGAAGCTTTCTTT. It codes for CASRGRGDTEAFF.

The chain recombines TRBV11-2 with TRBJ2-7, with TRBD2 matching 8 bases. After removal of 5 bases from V and 5 bases from J, the junction contained 8 bases not matched to a gene. The CDR3 runs 14 residues. Germline values: CDR1 SGHAT, CDR2 FQNNGV. CDR3 protein: CASSPGGGVDEQYF. CDR3 nucleotides: TGTGCCAGCAGCCCCGGGGGGGGAGTGGACGAGCAGTACTTC.

This clone was detected only once. The chain links TRBV27 to TRBJ1-5; possibly TRBD1 for D (6 bases). The CDR3 is 17 amino acids. V shed 3 bases and J shed 0 bases, with 15 bases lying between them. Per the germline V gene, CDR1 is MNHEY and CDR2 is SMNVEV (reference sequence). The CDR3 loop is CASSFADRIYSNQPQHF. The CDR3 DNA follows: TGTGCCAGCAGTTTTGCTGACAGGATTTATAGCAATCAGCCCCAGCATTTT.

The rearrangement links TRBV29-1 to TRBJ1-2, with D possibly matching TRBD1 (6 bases). In germline, CDR1 is SQVTM, CDR2 ANQGSEA. The CDR3 is made up of 13 amino acids. The V gene lost 3 bases and the J gene lost 4 bases, with 12 bases spanning the gap. As DNA, the CDR3 is TGCAGCGTTGATGCCGGGACATTCTATGGCTACACCTTC. This gives the protein CSVDAGTFYGYTF. Full variable domain (outside the CDR3, taken from reference TRBV29-1 and TRBJ1-2): SAVISQKPSRDICQRGTSLTIQCQVDSQVTMMFWYRQQPGQSLTLIATANQGSEATYESGFVIDKFPISRPNLTFSTLTVSNMSPEDSSIYLCSVDAGTFYGYTFGSGTRLTVV.

CDR3 loop: CASTTGETYGYTF. In DNA form, the CDR3 reads TGTGCCAGCACAACGGGGGAGACCTATGGCTACACCTTC. V is TRBV28 and J is TRBJ1-2, with D possibly matching TRBD1 (5 bases). V was pared by 7 bases and J by 4 bases, with 13 bases between. The CDR3 is made up of 13 amino acids. Germline V gene sequence: CDR1 MDHEN, CDR2 SYDVKM.

The chain uses TRBV10-3 and TRBJ1-5; 7 bases align to TRBD1. Germline-derived CDR1 and CDR2 are ENHRY and SYGVKD. J gave up 5 bases and V 6 bases, and 4 bases lay outside the gene matches. The CDR3 is 13 amino acids. CDR3 bases: TGTGCCATCAGGTCAACAGGGGATCAGCCCCAGCATTTT. This encodes CAIRSTGDQPQHF.

The chain has TRBV7-8 and TRBJ2-1; 7 nucleotides agree with TRBD2. Germline V CDR1 and CDR2: SGHVS, FQNEAQ. J was trimmed by 6 bases and V by 2 bases; bases with no gene match: 7. The CDR3 loop spans 15 amino acids. Here the CDR3 DNA reads TGTGCCAGCAGCTTAAGGCTAGCGGTCGCCAATGAGCAGTTCTTC. It is translated as CASSLRLAVANEQFF. Looking up the rest from reference TRBV7-8 and TRBJ2-1 gives the full variable domain: GAGVSQSPRYKVAKRGQDVALRCDPISGHVSLFWYQQALGQGPEFLTYFQNEAQLDKSGLPSDRFFAERPEGSVSTLKIQRTQQEDSAVYLCASSLRLAVANEQFFGPGTRLTVL.

This chain joins TRBV12-3 or TRBV12-4 and TRBJ2-6; no firm D call. CDR3 size: 13 residues. The V and J ends lost 5 bases and 2 bases respectively, with 4 bases between them. CDR3 DNA sequence: TGTGCCAGCAGTCTTCCTGGGGCCAACGTCCTGACTTTC. It translates to CASSLPGANVLTF.

This clone appeared once. The gene calls are TRBV18 and TRBJ2-2; 8 nucleotides line up with TRBD1. The CDR3 spans 16 residues. Unmatched junction bases numbered 6, after V lost 3 bases and J lost 3 bases. The germline V gene encodes CDR1 KGHSH and CDR2 LQKENI. The CDR3 protein is CASSPARGLDTGELFF. The CDR3 DNA follows: TGTGCCAGCTCACCCGCCAGGGGGCTGGACACCGGGGAGCTGTTTTTT.

This chain joins TRBV28 and TRBJ1-2; no clear D. CDR1 and CDR2 (germline): MDHEN, SYDVKM. Deletions cut 3 bases from V and 2 bases from J, with 13 bases between. CDR3 length: 15 residues. CDR3 bases: TGTGCCAGCAGTTTGGAGGACGCGGTGAACTATGGCTACACCTTC. This sequence encodes CASSLEDAVNYGYTF.

This chain uses TRBV12-1 with TRBJ1-1; the table's D call, TRBD1, has no DNA check behind it. TRBV12-1 corresponds to a pseudogene. The CDR3 covers 14 residues. This CDR3 reads CASSFDQEPTEAFF. The DNA of the CDR3 is TGTGCCAGCAGCTTTGATCAGGAACCCACTGAAGCTTTCTTT.

The chain employs TRBV6-5 and TRBJ2-1; D ambiguous. The CDR3 is made up of 11 amino acids. V lost 8 bases and J 8 bases, leaving 10 bases between the germline ends. Germline V CDR1 and CDR2: MNHEY, SVGAGI. The CDR3 sequence is CASGRGDEQFF. The CDR3 DNA sequence: TGTGCCAGCGGGCGTGGCGATGAGCAGTTCTTC.